The entry that follows covers one T cell receptor beta chain sequence. These data originate in a study of cytomegalovirus exposure and HLA in healthy donors. 13 Jbeta primers and 60 Vbeta primers were used for the PCR. Data came from immunoSEQ multiplex PCR; TCRdb stores just in-frame clones and leaves some out. The profile shows roughly 180,000 clones, 76% of them singletons. The sequenced sample was PBMCs. The sequence came from a female donor in good health and CMV-seronegative.

The chain's CDR3 is CASSQHSGTGLNTEAFF. The CDR3 DNA follows: TGTGCCAGCAGCCAACATTCCGGGACAGGACTGAACACTGAAGCTTTCTTT. The rearrangement links TRBV11-3 to TRBJ1-1; TRBD1 matches 8 bases. Trimming cost V 5 bases and J 0 bases; bases outside gene matches: 11. CDR1 is SGHNT and CDR2 is YENEEA in the germline V gene. The CDR3 contains 17 residues.